This is a list of T cell receptor beta chains from one sample in a study of blood T cell repertoires in COVID-19. Clones were sequenced by immunoSEQ multiplex PCR, and TCRdb holds only the in-frame ones, with some missing. The top ten clones hold roughly 2.2% of a sample with about 89,000 clones, under 95% of them seen once. The material sequenced was peripheral blood. The receptor source for this set is a human donor with active COVID-19. The donor label of this sample is uncertain. The CDR3 runs from the conserved cysteine through the conserved F or W.

V gene | CDR3 protein
TRBV12-3/TRBV12-4 | CASRGLAADEQFF
TRBV6-5 | CASSYSRTNTEAFF
TRBV28 | CASSFQEPGSQETQYF
TRBV9 | CASSVGPGMDGDTQYF
TRBV6-5 | CASSYSRGRTGNTIYF
TRBV4-1 | CASSTGQYNEQFF
TRBV5-4 | CASSLVLAGAGDTQYF
TRBV28 | CASSLGGDLSYEQYF
TRBV6-5 | CASSLQGAGNYGYTF
TRBV25-1 | CASSDPRGLGGYTF
TRBV5-1 | CASRSGITSGNTIYF
TRBV11-3 | CASSLDNRDKTQYF
TRBV14 | CASSPRGTGDSNEQFF
TRBV5-1 | CASSLEGGGANEKLFF
TRBV5-1 | CASSAELPNNEQFF
TRBV27 | CASSLGWTSETGELFF
TRBV15 | CATSRDRGGSPLHF
TRBV19 | CASNQGFEGKDTF
TRBV29-1 | CSVKPPGVITEAFF
TRBV28 | CASSFVQGSTDTQYF
TRBV4-3 | CASSQRVGQVKGTLHF